These 32 T cell receptor beta chains were sequenced from one sample in a study of identical twins (TCRdb year 2016). Libraries were prepared through 5' RACE. Sequencing instrument: Illumina HiSeq 2000. Clones were called with MiXCR by TCRdb after fastp trimmed the public reads at Q25, and only in-frame beta chains were retained. Here each entry gathers all rows of one CDR3 protein and keeps the most common genes and DNA. For this sample there are 500,000 to 700,000 distinct CDR3 sequences; under 8.5% appear just once. Jointly, the top ten make up approximately 1.5% of the sample. The same sample was also studied in work on yellow fever vaccine responses in identical twins.

The material sequenced was PBMCs. The receptors here all came from a woman in her late teens or twenties in good health.

This clonotype has just a few counts. The V call is TRBV7-9, the J call TRBJ1-1, with D possibly TRBD1 on 5 matching bases. V gave up 5 bases and J gave up 6 bases, with 19 bases separating them. CDR1 and CDR2 (germline): SEHNR, FQNEAQ (reference sequence). There are 15 residues in the CDR3. CDR3 sequence: CASSPNRGGDAEAFF. CDR3 coding DNA: TGTGCCAGCAGCCCTAATAGGGGTGGGGATGCTGAAGCTTTCTTT.

This clonotype was observed many times. V gene TRBV5-6 combines with J gene TRBJ1-1; tentative D call: TRBD1 (6 bases). The CDR3 has 14 residues. V lost 4 bases and J 5 bases, leaving 15 bases between the germline ends. Per germline, CDR1 SGHDT and CDR2 YYEEEE. In nucleotides, the CDR3 is TGTGCCAGCAGCCCGGGAGGGGGGCTGACTGAAGCTTTCTTT. Its translation: CASSPGGGLTEAFF. The variable domain in full, with the rest retrieved from reference TRBV5-6 and TRBJ1-1, is DAGVTQSPTHLIKTRGQQVTLRCSPKSGHDTVSWYQQALGQGPQFIFQYYEEEERQRGNFPDRFSGHQFPNYSSELNVNALLLGDSALYLCASSPGGGLTEAFFGQGTRLTVV.

This clonotype turned up a few times. The chain has TRBV5-1 and TRBJ2-5, with 9 bases that match TRBD1. The germline V gene has CDR1 SGHRS and CDR2 YFSETQ. The CDR3 sequence is 15 residues long. Trimming removed 3 bases from V and 1 base from J; junction bases left unmatched: 4. This CDR3 reads CASSSRTGVQETQYF. In DNA form, the CDR3 reads TGCGCCAGCAGCTCAAGGACAGGGGTCCAAGAGACCCAGTACTTC.

This clonotype occurred many times. V usage is TRBV28 and J usage is TRBJ2-1, with D unclear. V was cut by 2 bases and J by 2 bases, with 7 bases left in between. Germline V lookup: CDR1 MDHEN, CDR2 SYDVKM. This CDR3 region has 14 residues. This chain's CDR3 is CASSLDGTYNEQFF. In nucleotides, the CDR3 is TGTGCCAGCAGTTTAGATGGGACCTACAATGAGCAGTTCTTC.

This clonotype was seen a few times. This chain uses TRBV12-3 or TRBV12-4 with TRBJ2-7; possibly TRBD1 for D (5 bases). This CDR3 is 12 amino acids long. V dropped 6 bases and J dropped 6 bases, with 12 bases sitting between them. In DNA form, the CDR3 reads TGTGCCAGCAGCCCAGGTCAGGGCGAGCAGTACGTC. Amino acids: CASSPGQGEQYV.

This clonotype has a handful of counts. The chain couples TRBV7-2 to TRBJ2-3; D perhaps matches TRBD2 (6 bases). CDR1 is SGHTA and CDR2 is FQGNSA in the germline V gene. The CDR3 has 18 residues. Deletions cut 0 bases from V and 0 bases from J, with 16 bases between. The CDR3 loop reads CASSLALGTLTSTDTQYF. The CDR3 DNA sequence: TGTGCCAGCAGCTTAGCGCTAGGGACTTTAACTAGCACAGATACGCAGTATTTT.

The J gene is TRBJ2-1, the V gene TRBV5-4; 7 nucleotides align to TRBD2. J was trimmed by 7 bases and V by 0 bases; bases with no gene match: 7. The CDR3 extends over 15 amino acids. Germline assignment: CDR1 SGHNT and CDR2 YYREEE (reference sequence). In DNA, the CDR3 is TGTGCCAGCAGCTTGGCGGCGGGAGTAAAAAATGAGCAGTTCTTC. It translates to CASSLAAGVKNEQFF.

In this sample, this clonotype turned up many times. The chain joins TRBV14 to TRBJ2-2; a possible D gene is TRBD1 (5 bases). V was trimmed by 3 bases and J by 4 bases, leaving 18 bases between them. The CDR3 length is 17 residues. The germline V gene encodes CDR1 SGHDN and CDR2 FVKESK. CDR3 sequence (DNA): TGTGCCAGCAGCCACAGAGCGTTCCAGGGCGGCACCGGGGAGCTGTTTTTT. Amino acid sequence: CASSHRAFQGGTGELFF. Looking up the rest from reference TRBV14 and TRBJ2-2 gives the full variable domain: EAGVTQFPSHSVIEKGQTVTLRCDPISGHDNLYWYRRVMGKEIKFLLHFVKESKQDESGMPNNRFLAERTGGTYSTLKVQPAELEDSGVYFCASSHRAFQGGTGELFFGEGSRLTVL.

The CDR3 sequence: CASTWGGGLNTEAFF. The CDR3, as DNA: TGTGCCAGCACCTGGGGGGGCGGTCTGAACACTGAAGCTTTCTTT. This chain uses TRBV7-2 with TRBJ1-1, with a tentative D call TRBD1 (6 bases). The CDR3 is 15 residues long. V lost 7 bases and J lost 0, with 15 bases in between. Per germline, CDR1 SGHTA and CDR2 FQGNSA.

In this sample, this clonotype turned up many times. This rearrangement joins TRBV3-1 to TRBJ1-4, with a weak D call TRBD1 (6 bases). Germline CDR1 reads LGHDT; CDR2 reads YNNKEL (reference sequence). The CDR3 loop spans 13 amino acids. Trimming left V 6 bases short and J 8 bases short, with 13 bases between. CDR3 nucleotides: TGTGCCAGCAGGCGTAGGGGGGACGAAAAACTGTTTTTT. Amino acid sequence: CASRRRGDEKLFF.

This clonotype was seen more than once but under ten times. The chain uses TRBV2 and TRBJ2-1; D tentatively reads TRBD1 or TRBD2 (5 bases each). CDR1 is SNHLY and CDR2 is FYNNEI in the germline V gene. The CDR3 has 14 residues. The germline V and J ends were trimmed by 7 bases and 8 bases, with 18 bases remaining between them. The CDR3 DNA reads as TGTGCCAGCACCCAGGGATCCCTAGCTTATGAGCAGTTCTTC. Its protein is CASTQGSLAYEQFF.

This clonotype was counted a few times. The chain uses TRBV7-8 and TRBJ2-5; TRBD1 is a possible D gene (6 bases). Trimming took off 4 bases at V and 5 bases at J, with 14 bases between the two ends. In germline, CDR1 is SGHVS, CDR2 FQNEAQ. CDR3 length: 14 amino acids. The CDR3 is CASSSTGWGETQYF. The CDR3 nucleotides are TGTGCCAGCAGCTCTACAGGGTGGGGGGAGACCCAGTACTTC.

This clonotype was observed a few times. The V gene is TRBV20-1, the J gene TRBJ1-6, with D unclear. The CDR3 is 13 residues long. The germline V and J ends were trimmed by 5 bases and 7 bases, with 12 bases remaining between them. The germline V gene has CDR1 DFQATT and CDR2 SNEGSKA (reference sequence). The CDR3 sequence is CSARGLLNSPLHF. The CDR3 DNA follows: TGCAGTGCTCGCGGACTCCTCAATTCACCCCTCCACTTT.

The sample holds many counts of this clonotype. This chain joins TRBV29-1 and TRBJ2-5; 8 bases map to TRBD2. V lost 4 bases and J lost 0; bases outside the gene matches: 7. Germline CDR1 and CDR2: SQVTM and ANQGSEA. The CDR3 runs to 15 residues. CDR3 sequence reads: CSVGLAGWYQETQYF. DNA of the CDR3: TGCAGCGTTGGGCTAGCGGGTTGGTACCAAGAGACCCAGTACTTC.

This clonotype came up many times. The chain recombines TRBV29-1 with TRBJ2-1; 8 bases line up with TRBD2. After removal of 8 bases from V and 6 bases from J, the junction contained 12 bases not matched to a gene. Germline V lookup: CDR1 SQVTM, CDR2 ANQGSEA. The CDR3 has 14 residues. The CDR3 loop reads CSLPPGGQGNEQFF. The CDR3 DNA reads TGCAGCCTCCCCCCGGGAGGGCAGGGCAATGAGCAGTTCTTC.

The sample holds many counts of this clonotype. This chain links TRBV12-3 or TRBV12-4 with TRBJ1-3; D call uncertain. Trimming cost V 3 bases and J 0 bases, with 3 bases left between them. This CDR3 is 13 amino acids long. The CDR3 bases are TGTGCCAGCAGTTTCGCCTCTGGAAACACCATATATTTT. It codes for CASSFASGNTIYF.

The chain has TRBV12-3 or TRBV12-4 and TRBJ2-3; 8 bases are shared with TRBD2. The CDR3 is 16 residues long. The trim removed 6 bases at V and 0 bases at J, leaving 8 bases unmatched. The CDR3 is CASRDSGSGSTDTQYF. The CDR3 DNA is TGTGCCAGCAGGGACAGCGGGAGCGGAAGCACAGATACGCAGTATTTT.

In this sample, this clonotype turned up many times. V and J are TRBV5-1 and TRBJ2-7; no definite D call. Germline V gene data show CDR1 as SGHRS and CDR2 as YFSETQ. Trimming took off 0 bases at V and 3 bases at J, with 13 bases between the two ends. The CDR3 length is 15 residues. The CDR3 DNA sequence: TGCGCCAGCAGCTTGGCATATGGCCCCATCTACGAGCAGTACTTC. Translated, it gives CASSLAYGPIYEQYF. Full variable domain (rest looked up from reference TRBV5-1 and TRBJ2-7): KAGVTQTPRYLIKTRGQQVTLSCSPISGHRSVSWYQQTPGQGLQFLFEYFSETQRNKGNFPGRFSGRQFSNSRSEMNVSTLELGDSALYLCASSLAYGPIYEQYFGPGTRLTVT.

The gene calls are TRBV4-2 and TRBJ2-1; TRBD2 is a possible D gene (6 bases). Trimming removed 4 bases at V and 10 bases at J, with 20 bases between. The CDR3 extends over 15 amino acids. Germline loops: CDR1 LGHNA, CDR2 YNFKEQ. In DNA form, the CDR3 reads TGTGCCAGCAGCCCTACGGGGGAGGTCCTAAGGGAGCAGTTCTTC. It codes for CASSPTGEVLREQFF.

The gene calls are TRBV24-1 and TRBJ2-3; 7 nucleotides line up with TRBD1. There are 15 residues in the CDR3. Looked up from germline, CDR1 is KGHDR and CDR2 is SFDVKD. Unmatched junction bases numbered 3, after V lost 2 bases and J lost 2 bases. The CDR3 nucleotides are TGTGCCACCAGTGATTGGGGACAGAACACAGATACGCAGTATTTT. Amino acid sequence: CATSDWGQNTDTQYF.

The V and J genes are TRBV20-1 and TRBJ2-1, with D possibly being TRBD1 or TRBD2 (6 bases each). The CDR3 has 16 amino acids. Trimming took 2 bases from V and 4 from J, leaving 18 bases between them. The germline gives CDR1 DFQATT, CDR2 SNEGSKA (reference sequence). The CDR3 is CSARSGFGGTYNEQFF. The CDR3 DNA follows: TGCAGTGCTAGATCAGGGTTCGGGGGCACTTACAATGAGCAGTTCTTC.

This clonotype was detected ten times or more. V is TRBV7-9 and J is TRBJ1-5; the D gene is possibly TRBD1 (6 bases). CDR3 size: 14 residues. Trimming pared 8 bases from V and 4 bases from J, leaving 15 bases between. From germline, CDR1 is SEHNR and CDR2 FQNEAQ (reference sequence). The CDR3 spells CASGGPGRNQPQHF. The CDR3 coding sequence is TGTGCCAGCGGGGGGCCAGGGAGGAATCAGCCCCAGCATTTT.

This clonotype showed up just a few times. J is TRBJ1-1 and V is TRBV7-2; D is perhaps TRBD1 (5 bases). Trimming took 2 bases from V and 8 from J, leaving 15 bases between them. Germline CDR1 SGHTA, CDR2 FQGNSA. The CDR3 length is 14 residues. The CDR3 is CASSLIGAAAEAFF. As DNA, the CDR3 is TGTGCCAGCAGCTTAATAGGGGCAGCGGCGGAAGCTTTCTTT.

The sample holds many counts of this clonotype. This chain links TRBV27 with TRBJ2-1, with a tentative D call TRBD2 (5 bases). Germline V lookup: CDR1 MNHEY, CDR2 SMNVEV (reference sequence). This CDR3 region has 16 residues. The V and J ends lost 6 bases and 5 bases respectively, with 20 bases between them. The CDR3 region is CASSNYPGRSHNEQFF. The CDR3 DNA sequence: TGTGCCAGCAGCAATTACCCGGGAAGAAGTCACAATGAGCAGTTCTTC.

This clonotype was seen ten or more times. This rearrangement joins TRBV20-1 to TRBJ2-1; perhaps TRBD2 as D (6 bases). V was pared by 6 bases and J by 10 bases, with 25 bases between. Germline V lookup: CDR1 DFQATT, CDR2 SNEGSKA (reference sequence). This CDR3 comprises 15 residues. In DNA, the CDR3 is TGCAGTGCCCCCACTGGGGGGAGTCCCATCGGAGAGCAGTTCTTC. It encodes CSAPTGGSPIGEQFF.

This clonotype was observed many times. The chain carries TRBV12-3 or TRBV12-4 and TRBJ2-1; D might be TRBD2 (6 bases). The length of the CDR3 is 15 residues. The V gene lost 5 bases and the J gene lost 5 bases, with 16 bases spanning the gap. CDR3 bases: TGTGCCAGCAGTCCGGGACTTTTATCAGACAATGAGCAGTTCTTC. It specifies CASSPGLLSDNEQFF.

This rearrangement joins TRBV29-1 to TRBJ2-1; D gene unclear. CDR3 length equals 16 residues. Germline loops: CDR1 SQVTM, CDR2 ANQGSEA. V lost 3 bases to trimming and J lost 0 bases, with 15 bases between them. The CDR3 loop reads CSVDLLDVSSYNEQFF. The CDR3 region has the DNA TGCAGCGTTGATTTATTGGACGTGAGCTCCTACAATGAGCAGTTCTTC.

The table lists this clonotype with many counts. This chain links TRBV10-3 with TRBJ2-1; D might be TRBD2 (5 bases). Looked up from germline, CDR1 is ENHRY and CDR2 is SYGVKD. V lost 3 bases, J lost 1 base, and 13 bases lay in between. This CDR3 has 16 residues. CDR3 sequence reads: CAISDLVGGSYNEQFF. Here the CDR3 DNA reads TGTGCCATCAGTGATTTGGTAGGAGGTTCCTACAATGAGCAGTTCTTC.

This clonotype was recorded many times. This sequence joins TRBV7-9 and TRBJ2-3; no clear D gene. Per the germline V gene, CDR1 is SEHNR and CDR2 is FQNEAQ (reference sequence). Trimming removed 3 bases from V and 3 bases from J, with 13 bases in between. The CDR3 has 15 residues. CDR3 region: CASSFPGESTDTQYF. CDR3 bases: TGTGCCAGCAGCTTTCCTGGGGAATCAACAGATACGCAGTATTTT. The variable domain in full, with the rest retrieved from reference TRBV7-9 and TRBJ2-3, is DTGVSQNPRHKITKRGQNVTFRCDPISEHNRLYWYRQTLGQGPEFLTYFQNEAQLEKSRLLSDRFSAERPKGSFSTLEIQRTEQGDSAMYLCASSFPGESTDTQYFGPGTRLTVL.

The rearrangement uses TRBV20-1 and TRBJ1-4; the D gene is possibly TRBD1 (5 bases). Germline loops: CDR1 DFQATT, CDR2 SNEGSKA (reference sequence). V was trimmed by 1 base and J by 3 bases, leaving 6 bases between them. CDR3 length equals 13 residues. The CDR3 protein is CSARGQSNEKLFF. In DNA form, the CDR3 reads TGCAGTGCTAGAGGACAGTCTAATGAAAAACTGTTTTTT.

This chain joins TRBV10-2 and TRBJ2-7, with 10 bases fitting TRBD1. The junction had 4 bases not matched to a gene; V was cut back by 6 bases and J by 2 bases. The CDR3 consists of 14 residues. CDR1 is WSHSY and CDR2 is SAAADI in the germline V gene. This CDR3 reads CASRAGTGAYEQYV. CDR3 coding DNA: TGCGCCAGCAGGGCCGGGACAGGGGCCTACGAGCAGTACGTC.

This rearrangement joins TRBV5-6 to TRBJ2-5; D possibly matches TRBD1 or TRBD2 (5 bases each). Trimming removed 0 bases from V and 10 bases from J, with 19 bases in between. Per germline, CDR1 SGHDT and CDR2 YYEEEE. The CDR3 extends over 15 amino acids. CDR3: CASSLGGDPAWSQYF. The CDR3 DNA follows: TGTGCCAGCAGCTTGGGTGGGGACCCGGCTTGGAGCCAGTACTTC.